These 15 T cell receptor beta chains were all obtained from the same sample, sequenced in a study of regulatory T cells in long-lasting Graves disease. Documented time point: persistent/refractory GD, antithyroid drugs over 5 years with positive TRAb. PBMC-derived RNA was used for the TCR library. CDR3-region Arm-PCR and iRepertoire HTBI primers produced the TCR beta libraries. TCRdb used MiXCR to reprocess the multiplex PCR reads, holding one entry per CDR3 protein. This sample has around 510,000 distinct CDR3 sequences, with less than 25% found just once. This material consisted of peripheral blood mononuclear cells (PBMCs), taken when the disease was refractory, from a patient treated with antithyroid drugs. The origin of the receptors is a female donor with Graves disease.

The table lists this clonotype with many counts. The rearrangement joins TRBV12-3 or TRBV12-4 to TRBJ1-1, with D perhaps matching TRBD1 (5 bases). Trimming removed 3 bases from V and 0 bases from J, with 23 bases in between. This CDR3 contains 19 residues. CDR3 amino acids: CASSFRTPRISIMNTEAFF. The CDR3 DNA reads as TGTGCCAGCAGTTTTCGGACACCCAGGATATCCATCATGAACACTGAAGCTTTCTTT.

The CDR3 is CASRPGRQPQHF. The CDR3 coding sequence is TGTGCCAGCAGGCCAGGGCGTCAGCCCCAGCATTTT. V is TRBV6-1 and J is TRBJ1-5; TRBD1 is a possible D gene (5 bases). CDR1 and CDR2 (germline): MNHNS, SASEGT. Trimming left V 6 bases short and J 6 bases short, with 9 bases between. CDR3 length equals 12 residues.

This clonotype was recorded at least ten times. The V and J genes are TRBV7-2 and TRBJ1-3; no clear D. Trimming took off 4 bases at V and 0 bases at J, with 16 bases between the two ends. The CDR3 totals 17 residues. CDR1 SGHTA and CDR2 FQGNSA come from the germline V gene. The CDR3 DNA is TGTGCCAGCAGCTCGCCCGATGCCGCACACTCTGGAAACACCATATATTTT. This gives the protein CASSSPDAAHSGNTIYF. The entire variable domain, with the rest obtained from reference TRBV7-2 and TRBJ1-3, is as follows: GAGVSQSPSNKVTEKGKDVELRCDPISGHTALYWYRQSLGQGLEFLIYFQGNSAPDKSGLPSDRFSAERTGGSVSTLTIQRTQQEDSAVYLCASSSPDAAHSGNTIYFGEGSWLTVV.

This clonotype was observed a few times. This sequence joins TRBV29-1 and TRBJ1-2, with D unresolved. CDR1 SQVTM and CDR2 ANQGSEA come from the germline V gene. V was clipped by 3 bases and J by 8 bases, with 10 bases between them. CDR3 length: 11 residues. The DNA for the CDR3 is TGCAGCGTTGATCGACAACCCGGCTACACCTTC. It is translated as CSVDRQPGYTF.

This clonotype was seen a handful of times. Likely a read error: the CDR3 ends without its conserved phenylalanine or tryptophan. The V and J genes are TRBV11-2 and TRBJ1-1; D is unclear. Germline V gene data show CDR1 as SGHAT and CDR2 as FQNNGV. Trimming cost V 2 bases and J 8 bases, with 6 bases left between them. The CDR3 totals 11 residues. CDR3 sequence reads: CASSLFTEAFS. The CDR3, as DNA: TGTGCCAGCAGCTTATTTACCGAAGCTTTCTCT.

In its sample, this clonotype was seen many times. At one boundary the junction diverges from the germline segment, which might be a read error. The gene calls are TRBV5-1 and TRBJ2-7; tentatively, D is TRBD2 (5 bases). The CDR3 runs 14 residues. The germline gives CDR1 SGHRS, CDR2 YFSETQ. The DNA of the CDR3 is TGTGCCAGCAGCTTAGGTGGGAGACCCTACGAGCAGTACTTC. This translates into CASSLGGRPYEQYF.

Remarks on this clonotype: With a much larger clone just one base away, this may be a read error. The chain carries TRBV6-2 or TRBV6-3 and TRBJ1-2; 7 bases match TRBD1. V lost 10 bases to trimming and J lost 2 bases; unmatched junction nucleotides: 16. The CDR3 runs 16 residues. Germline CDR1 reads MNHEY; CDR2 reads SVGEGT. CDR3 protein: CANRHQPATGNYGYTF. The CDR3 DNA is TGTGCCAACAGACACCAACCTGCGACAGGGAACTATGGCTACACCTTC.

At least ten counts were recorded for this clonotype. The CDR3 loop is CASSLQAGGPHEQYF. Written as DNA, the CDR3 is TGTGCCAGCAGTTTACAAGCGGGAGGGCCCCACGAGCAGTACTTC. V gene TRBV12-3 or TRBV12-4 combines with J gene TRBJ2-7; 10 nucleotides align to TRBD2. Trimming took 2 bases from V and 5 from J; bases not matched to a gene: 6. The CDR3 has 15 residues.

This clonotype was seen a few times. V usage is TRBV6-1 and J usage is TRBJ2-7, with D possibly being TRBD1 (5 bases). The V gene lost 6 bases and the J gene lost 2 bases, with 20 bases spanning the gap. The CDR3 contains 16 residues. Germline CDR1 MNHNS, CDR2 SASEGT. CDR3 residues: CASSPRTTRQTYEQYF. The CDR3 DNA is TGTGCCAGCAGCCCCCGGACAACAAGACAGACCTACGAGCAGTACTTC.

This clonotype was seen many times. This chain joins TRBV6-2 or TRBV6-3 and TRBJ2-7, with 10 bases fitting TRBD1. Unmatched junction bases numbered 10, after V lost 6 bases and J lost 5 bases. The germline gives CDR1 MNHEY, CDR2 SVGEGT. The CDR3 totals 15 residues. CDR3 amino acids: CASSVTGTGVDEQYF. The CDR3 nucleotides are TGTGCCAGCAGCGTAACCGGGACAGGGGTGGACGAGCAGTACTTC.

This clonotype has ten or more counts. The chain combines TRBV7-2 with TRBJ2-7; D remains ambiguous. This CDR3 comprises 12 residues. V was cut by 4 bases and J by 4 bases, with 8 bases left in between. Germline V gene sequence: CDR1 SGHTA, CDR2 FQGNSA. The CDR3 nucleotides read TGTGCCAGCAGCTCCGAAGGTTACGAGCAGTACTTC. It codes for CASSSEGYEQYF.

A remark on this clonotype: At one of its ends the junction is not consistent with the germline gene, which may arise from a read error. The chain combines TRBV27 with TRBJ2-2; 7 bases map to TRBD2. The CDR3 is made up of 15 amino acids. Looked up from germline, CDR1 is MNHEY and CDR2 is SMNVEV (reference sequence). The DNA for the CDR3 is TGTGCCAGCAGAGCGGGAATGACAAGAGCCGGGGAGCTGTTCTTT. It encodes CASRAGMTRAGELFF.

The rearrangement joins TRBV13 to TRBJ1-1; TRBD1 is a possible D gene (5 bases). Germline CDR1 reads PRHDT; CDR2 reads FYEKMQ (reference sequence). V shed 4 bases and J shed 11 bases, with 14 bases lying between them. This CDR3 has 12 amino acids. This chain's CDR3 is CASSSPQGPAFF. CDR3 nucleotide sequence: TGTGCCAGCAGCTCCCCTCAGGGTCCGGCTTTCTTT.

The table lists this clonotype with a count of one. The rearrangement links TRBV7-9 to TRBJ2-7; D perhaps matches TRBD2 (6 bases). The V and J ends lost 3 bases and 3 bases respectively, with 15 bases between them. This CDR3 is 15 amino acids long. Germline V gene lookup returns CDR1 SEHNR and CDR2 FQNEAQ (reference sequence). The DNA of the CDR3 is TGTGCCAGCAGCTTCGGGGGACCGACCTTCTACGAGCAGTACTTC. This codes for CASSFGGPTFYEQYF. Combining the CDR3 with reference TRBV7-9 and TRBJ2-7 gives the whole variable domain DTGVSQNPRHKITKRGQNVTFRCDPISEHNRLYWYRQTLGQGPEFLTYFQNEAQLEKSRLLSDRFSAERPKGSFSTLEIQRTEQGDSAMYLCASSFGGPTFYEQYFGPGTRLTVT.

The gene calls are TRBV15 and TRBJ2-1, with 8 positions matching TRBD1. Germline-derived CDR1 and CDR2 are LNHNV and YYDKDF (reference sequence). The V segment lost 9 bases and the J segment 7 bases; nucleotides outside the gene matches: 8. The CDR3 runs to 13 residues. The CDR3 is CATRVDRGNEQFF. In nucleotides, the CDR3 is TGTGCCACTAGGGTCGACAGGGGTAATGAGCAGTTCTTC.